The following is a T cell receptor (beta chain) sequence with its context. This clonotype has ten or more counts. Which antigen it targets is not known. Base qualities are not at hand, and no much larger clone is one base apart. The library was made by PCR. The instrument was an Illumina HiSeq 2500. Molecular barcoding was employed in the preparation of TCR libraries, with unique molecular identifiers being used to normalize TCRbeta repertoire quantification. TCRdb ran its own pipeline on the public reads, namely fastp trimming at Q25 and MiXCR clone calling, and kept in-frame beta chains. Every distinct CDR3 protein forms one entry, paired with its most common genes and DNA. For this sample there are roughly 500,000 distinct CDR3 sequences; roughly a tenth appear just once. The ten largest clonotypes hold around 2% of the sample. This entry comes from a study of T-cell reconstitution after alpha-beta-depleted transplantation in children (TCRdb year 2016). Broadly, across the study: Using TCR repertoire profiling, the study followed T-cell immune reconstitution in a quantitative way in children after TCRalphabeta/CD19-depleted allogeneic hematopoietic cell transplantation. On the study overall, not on this receptor specifically: Apparently early alphabetaT-cell count recovery about two months after transplant reportedly relied on only several hundred rapidly expanded clones derived from non-depleted graft cells. In some patients, high TCRbeta diversity at day 60 was attributed to recipient T cells and intrathymic progenitors that had survived conditioning. The frequencies of hyperexpanded clones fell over the following months, and after one year, T-cell counts and TCRbeta diversity were mostly attributed to newly produced T cells.

The label giving this sample's treatment or condition can be read as: allogeneic hematopoietic cell transplantation with graft depleted of TCRalphabeta T cells and CD19 B cells. The children who served as transplant recipients had been given grafts of TCRalphabeta/CD19-depleted allogeneic hematopoietic cells. V is reduced by 4 bases and J by 1 base, leaving a spacing of 3 bases between them. From the cysteine through the phenylalanine, the CDR3 covers 11 amino acids. The read is trimmed to its CDR3 DNA, 33 bases read in frame from base 1. Per the germline V gene (reference sequence), DFQATT is the CDR1 and SNEGSKA is the CDR2.

The sequencing used PBMCs, collected before TCRalphabeta/CD19-depleted stem cell transplant. The chain links TRBV20-1 with TRBJ2-3, with no D gene named confidently. The clonotype comes from a child aged 2 to 9 with inherited bone marrow failure, due to receive a stem cell transplant. CDR3 protein: CSATRTDTQYF. The DNA sequence reads TGCAGTGCTACACGCACAGATACGCAGTATTTT.